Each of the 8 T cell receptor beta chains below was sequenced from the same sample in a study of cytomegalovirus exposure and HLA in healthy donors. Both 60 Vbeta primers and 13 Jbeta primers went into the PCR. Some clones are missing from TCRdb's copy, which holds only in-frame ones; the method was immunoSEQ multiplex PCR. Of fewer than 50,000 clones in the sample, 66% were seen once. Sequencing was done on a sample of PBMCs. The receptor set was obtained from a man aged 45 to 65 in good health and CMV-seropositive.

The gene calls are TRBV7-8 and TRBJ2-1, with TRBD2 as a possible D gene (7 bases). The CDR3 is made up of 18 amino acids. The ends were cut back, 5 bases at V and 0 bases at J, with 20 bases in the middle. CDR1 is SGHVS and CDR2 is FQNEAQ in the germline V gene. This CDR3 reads CASSVRPRGASSYNEQFF. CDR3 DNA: TGTGCCAGCAGCGTACGCCCTCGGGGGGCTAGCTCCTACAATGAGCAGTTCTTC.

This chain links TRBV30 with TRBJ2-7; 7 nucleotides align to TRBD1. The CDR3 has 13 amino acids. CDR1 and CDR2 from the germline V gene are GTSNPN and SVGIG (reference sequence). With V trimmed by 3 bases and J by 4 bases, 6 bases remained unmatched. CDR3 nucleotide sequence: TGTGCCTGGAGAAAAACAGGGGTATACGAGCAGTACTTC. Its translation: CAWRKTGVYEQYF.

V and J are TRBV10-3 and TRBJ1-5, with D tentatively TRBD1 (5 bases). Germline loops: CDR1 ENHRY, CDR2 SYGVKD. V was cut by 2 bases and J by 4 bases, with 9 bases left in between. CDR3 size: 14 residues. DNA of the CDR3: TGTGCCATCAGTGAGGACAGCAGGAATCAGCCCCAGCATTTT. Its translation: CAISEDSRNQPQHF.

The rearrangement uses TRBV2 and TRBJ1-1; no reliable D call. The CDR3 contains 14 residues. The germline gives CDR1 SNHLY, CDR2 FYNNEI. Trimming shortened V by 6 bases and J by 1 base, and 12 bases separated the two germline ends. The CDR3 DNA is TGTGCCAGCAGCTTAATTCGGGGGAACACTGAAGCTTTCTTT. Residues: CASSLIRGNTEAFF.

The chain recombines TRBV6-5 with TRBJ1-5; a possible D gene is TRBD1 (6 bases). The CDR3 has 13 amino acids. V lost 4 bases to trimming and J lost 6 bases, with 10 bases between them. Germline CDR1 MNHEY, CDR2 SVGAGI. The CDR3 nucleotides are TGTGCCAGCAGTTTCCAGGGGACTCAGCCCCAGCATTTT. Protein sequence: CASSFQGTQPQHF.

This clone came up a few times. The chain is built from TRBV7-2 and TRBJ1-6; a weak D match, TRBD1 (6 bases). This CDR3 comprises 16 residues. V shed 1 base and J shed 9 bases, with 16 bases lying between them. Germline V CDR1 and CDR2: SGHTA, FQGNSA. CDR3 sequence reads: CASSLVGSGALSPLHF. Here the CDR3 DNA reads TGTGCCAGCAGCTTAGTAGGGTCAGGGGCCCTTTCACCCCTCCACTTT.

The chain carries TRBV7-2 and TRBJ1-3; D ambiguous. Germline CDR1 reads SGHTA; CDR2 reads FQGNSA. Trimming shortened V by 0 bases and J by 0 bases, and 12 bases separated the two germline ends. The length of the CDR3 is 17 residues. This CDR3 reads CASSLAPPGYSGNTIYF. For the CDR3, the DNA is TGTGCCAGCAGCTTAGCCCCTCCCGGGTACTCTGGAAACACCATATATTTT.

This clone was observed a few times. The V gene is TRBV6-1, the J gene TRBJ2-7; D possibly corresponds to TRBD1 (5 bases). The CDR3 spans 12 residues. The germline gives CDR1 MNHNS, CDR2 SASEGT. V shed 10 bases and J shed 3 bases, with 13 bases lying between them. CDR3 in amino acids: CATMKQVYEQYF. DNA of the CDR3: TGTGCCACCATGAAACAGGTCTACGAGCAGTACTTC.